Following are 30 T cell receptor beta chains from one sample sequenced in a study of T-cell memory formation after mild COVID-19. MiXCR, applied by TCRdb to the 5' RACE reads, yields one record per CDR3 protein. This table holds hundreds of thousands of distinct CDR3 sequences, roughly 20% found once. The sequencing input was PBMCs or a T cell subset sorted from them (not recorded which). These TCRs come from an adult woman who had mild COVID-19 (a few samples of this study predate the infection). Cell type and time point are not known.

The V gene is TRBV11-3, the J gene TRBJ2-6; D gene ambiguous. V was trimmed by 3 bases and J by 2 bases, leaving 8 bases between them. The germline V gene encodes CDR1 SGHNT and CDR2 YENEEA. This CDR3 contains 15 residues. The CDR3 loop is CASSFGYAGANVLTF. The CDR3 region has the DNA TGTGCCAGCAGCTTTGGATACGCTGGGGCCAACGTCCTGACTTTC.

There are a few counts of this clonotype. The chain is built from TRBV24-1 and TRBJ2-1; D is unresolved. Germline V gene lookup returns CDR1 KGHDR and CDR2 SFDVKD. Between the trimmed V and J ends, which lost 0 bases and 4 bases, there was a span of 15 bases. This CDR3 region has 17 residues. The CDR3 DNA follows: TGTGCCACCAGTGATTTGAACAGTCCCTCCCTATACAATGAGCAGTTCTTC. It specifies CATSDLNSPSLYNEQFF.

In this sample, this clonotype turned up a few times. This chain uses TRBV7-8 with TRBJ2-4; 11 bases match TRBD2. The germline gives CDR1 SGHVS, CDR2 FQNEAQ. The CDR3 runs to 18 residues. Unmatched junction bases numbered 12, after V lost 3 bases and J lost 5 bases. CDR3 in amino acids: CASSFSLAGAAGENIQYF. In nucleotides, the CDR3 is TGTGCCAGCAGCTTCTCACTAGCGGGAGCGGCGGGGGAAAACATTCAGTACTTC.

The genes are TRBV5-1 and TRBJ1-2; possibly TRBD1 for D (5 bases). Looked up from germline, CDR1 is SGHRS and CDR2 is YFSETQ. The CDR3 is made up of 14 amino acids. The V end lost 4 bases, the J end lost 2 bases, and 12 bases lay between the germline ends. The CDR3 region has the DNA TGCGCCAGCAGCCCCGGGGCTCTAAACTATGGCTACACCTTC. This translates into CASSPGALNYGYTF.

This clonotype was seen only a few times. The chain joins TRBV7-9 to TRBJ2-3; no definite D call. Germline-derived CDR1 and CDR2 are SEHNR and FQNEAQ (reference sequence). Trimming shortened V by 2 bases and J by 4 bases, and 7 bases separated the two germline ends. CDR3 length: 13 residues. The CDR3: CASSLWSADTQYF. Written as DNA, the CDR3 is TGTGCCAGCAGCTTATGGTCCGCAGATACGCAGTATTTT. Supplemented by reference TRBV7-9 and TRBJ2-3, the full variable domain reads DTGVSQNPRHKITKRGQNVTFRCDPISEHNRLYWYRQTLGQGPEFLTYFQNEAQLEKSRLLSDRFSAERPKGSFSTLEIQRTEQGDSAMYLCASSLWSADTQYFGPGTRLTVL.

The chain has TRBV5-1 and TRBJ2-6; possible D gene TRBD1, 6 bases. The CDR3 contains 15 residues. V was pared by 1 base and J by 2 bases, with 7 bases between. Germline values: CDR1 SGHRS, CDR2 YFSETQ. Here the CDR3 reads CASSLTGTGANVLTF. CDR3 nucleotide sequence: TGCGCCAGCAGCTTGACAGGGACTGGGGCCAACGTCCTGACTTTC.

There are a few counts of this clonotype. The J gene is TRBJ1-1, the V gene TRBV11-2; D not certain. V gave up 6 bases and J gave up 4 bases, with 12 bases separating them. Germline V lookup: CDR1 SGHAT, CDR2 FQNNGV. CDR3 length equals 13 residues. Here the CDR3 reads CASSTPRFTEAFF. The CDR3 DNA follows: TGTGCCAGCAGTACCCCTCGCTTCACTGAAGCTTTCTTT.

This clonotype was seen a handful of times. The CDR3 nucleotides read TGCAGTGCTAGCGGGTCTATGCAGACCCAGTACTTC. Its translation: CSASGSMQTQYF. V usage is TRBV20-1 and J usage is TRBJ2-5; D is uncertain. The V gene's germline CDR1 is DFQATT and CDR2 SNEGSKA (reference sequence). V was trimmed by 3 bases and J by 6 bases, leaving 11 bases between them. This CDR3 has 12 amino acids.

J is TRBJ1-1 and V is TRBV12-3 or TRBV12-4; maybe TRBD1 (6 bases). This CDR3 spans 13 amino acids. The V and J ends lost 3 bases and 8 bases respectively, with 13 bases between them. In DNA form, the CDR3 reads TGTGCCAGCAGTTTGGGGGCGGTAAGCGAAGCTTTCTTT. Residues: CASSLGAVSEAFF.

This clonotype was found a few times. CDR3 amino acids: CSVAWTSVSEQYF. In DNA, the CDR3 is TGCAGCGTCGCCTGGACTAGTGTAAGCGAGCAGTACTTC. V and J are TRBV29-1 and TRBJ2-7; TRBD2 matches at 7 bases. Trimming removed 6 bases from V and 6 bases from J; junction bases left unmatched: 11. This CDR3 is built from 13 residues. Germline-derived CDR1 and CDR2 are SQVTM and ANQGSEA.

The chain links TRBV9 to TRBJ2-7, with 9 bases matching TRBD1. Unmatched junction bases numbered 12, after V lost 0 bases and J lost 5 bases. The CDR3 loop spans 17 amino acids. Germline CDR1 and CDR2: SGDLS and YYNGEE. The CDR3 DNA is TGTGCCAGCAGCGTAGAGCTAAGGGACAGGGTTTCCCACGAGCAGTACTTC. Encoded protein: CASSVELRDRVSHEQYF.

This clonotype was recorded a few times. The chain links TRBV5-1 to TRBJ2-6, with a possible D match to TRBD2 (5 bases). Germline CDR1 is SGHRS and CDR2 is YFSETQ. The CDR3 is 15 residues long. Trimming pared 0 bases from V and 3 bases from J, leaving 7 bases between. CDR3 in amino acids: CASSLGGNGANVLTF. CDR3 bases: TGCGCCAGCAGCTTGGGAGGGAATGGGGCCAACGTCCTGACTTTC.

Only a few counts were recorded for this clonotype. The chain combines TRBV2 with TRBJ2-5, with a weak D call TRBD1 (6 bases). V gave up 2 bases and J gave up 5 bases, with 15 bases separating them. The germline gives CDR1 SNHLY, CDR2 FYNNEI. CDR3 length: 15 amino acids. CDR3 nucleotide sequence: TGTGCCAGCAGTGAAAGAGGCCAGGGGTTCGAGACCCAGTACTTC. Amino acids: CASSERGQGFETQYF.

CDR3 DNA sequence: TGTGCCAGCAGCTTAGGGGTGGGGGCTGAAGCTTTCTTT. Amino acids: CASSLGVGAEAFF. This chain links TRBV7-8 with TRBJ1-1; TRBD1 might be the D (5 bases). The germline V gene has CDR1 SGHVS and CDR2 FQNEAQ. Between the trimmed V and J ends, which lost 1 base and 6 bases, there was a span of 9 bases. This CDR3 comprises 13 residues.

The rearrangement uses TRBV10-3 and TRBJ2-7; D not certain. The germline CDR1 and CDR2 sequences are ENHRY and SYGVKD. Deletions cut 0 bases from V and 3 bases from J, with 3 bases between. The CDR3 runs 12 residues. CDR3 amino acids: CAISESNYEQYF. Here the CDR3 DNA reads TGTGCCATCAGTGAGTCGAACTACGAGCAGTACTTC.

This clonotype was seen a handful of times. This chain uses TRBV6-5 with TRBJ2-3; D unresolved. The CDR3 sequence is 14 residues long. The V end lost 0 bases, the J end lost 1 base, and 5 bases lay between the germline ends. CDR1 is MNHEY, CDR2 SVGAGI, per germline. In DNA, the CDR3 is TGTGCCAGCAGTTACTCCAGCGGCACAGATACGCAGTATTTT. It is translated as CASSYSSGTDTQYF.

This clonotype was recorded many times. The chain has TRBV12-3 or TRBV12-4 and TRBJ2-2, with 7 bases matching TRBD1. This CDR3 is built from 15 residues. V was pared by 8 bases and J by 2 bases, with 8 bases of the junction left unmatched. CDR3 sequence reads: CASGSNRGNTGELFF. In nucleotides, the CDR3 is TGTGCCAGCGGATCCAACAGGGGAAACACCGGGGAGCTGTTTTTT.

The J gene is TRBJ2-1, the V gene TRBV18; D not resolved. Trimming left V 1 base short and J 4 bases short, with 11 bases between. From germline, CDR1 is KGHSH and CDR2 LQKENI. This CDR3 has 15 amino acids. CDR3 residues: CASSPQGKGYNEQFF. The CDR3 DNA is TGTGCCAGCTCACCACAGGGCAAAGGTTACAATGAGCAGTTCTTC.

The rearrangement links TRBV27 to TRBJ2-7, with TRBD1 identical over 11 bases. CDR1 is MNHEY and CDR2 is SMNVEV in the germline V gene (reference sequence). The ends lost 1 base at V and 5 bases at J; junction bases unmatched: 7. The CDR3 spans 16 residues. The CDR3 is CASSLWQGTGGHEQYF. CDR3 nucleotide sequence: TGTGCCAGCAGTTTATGGCAAGGGACAGGGGGGCACGAGCAGTACTTC.

This rearrangement joins TRBV3-1 to TRBJ1-6; D is undetermined. The CDR3 extends over 12 amino acids. The germline V gene has CDR1 LGHDT and CDR2 YNNKEL (reference sequence). With 0 bases removed from V and 13 bases from J, the gap between germline ends came to 7 bases. CDR3 sequence (DNA): TGTGCCAGCAGCCAAGAGAGGAGGCCCCTCCACTTT. It is translated as CASSQERRPLHF.

As regards this clonotype: The junction shows a germline mismatch at one end, possibly a read error. CDR3 bases: TGCAGGGCTAGCCGAGGGGGCTCCTACAATGAGCAGTTCTTC. Its protein is CRASRGGSYNEQFF. This chain links TRBV20-1 with TRBJ2-1, with D tentatively TRBD1 (6 bases). This CDR3 comprises 14 residues. Germline V gene sequence: CDR1 DFQATT, CDR2 SNEGSKA (reference sequence).

The V call is TRBV12-3 or TRBV12-4, the J call TRBJ2-3; weak D call: TRBD2 (6 bases). V shed 4 bases and J shed 0 bases, with 11 bases lying between them. The CDR3 contains 15 residues. The CDR3 is CASSSDSGSTDTQYF. The CDR3 DNA reads TGTGCCAGCAGTTCGGATAGCGGTAGCACAGATACGCAGTATTTT.

The rearrangement links TRBV6-5 to TRBJ2-7; D gene uncertain. The germline V gene encodes CDR1 MNHEY and CDR2 SVGAGI. The CDR3 is made up of 12 amino acids. Trimming pared 6 bases from V and 5 bases from J, leaving 11 bases between. Here the CDR3 DNA reads TGTGCCAGCAGCCCCACGACCCACGAGCAGTACTTC. This sequence encodes CASSPTTHEQYF.

The rearrangement joins TRBV6-5 to TRBJ1-6; 7 positions match TRBD1. This CDR3 is 16 amino acids long. With 6 bases clipped from V and 7 bases from J, the junction kept 12 bases outside the gene matches. Germline V CDR1 and CDR2: MNHEY, SVGAGI. CDR3 DNA: TGTGCCAGCAGCTTAACCGCGACAGGGTGGAATTCACCCCTCCACTTT. Residues: CASSLTATGWNSPLHF.

The chain joins TRBV15 to TRBJ2-1; 7 bases are a match to TRBD1. Germline V gene sequence: CDR1 LNHNV, CDR2 YYDKDF (reference sequence). This CDR3 spans 13 amino acids. J was trimmed by 5 bases and V by 4 bases; bases with no gene match: 2. The CDR3 bases are TGTGCCACCAGCACCACAGGGGACAATGAGCAGTTCTTC. Its translation is CATSTTGDNEQFF.

This chain links TRBV7-9 with TRBJ2-3; TRBD2 aligns across 7 bases. The germline V gene encodes CDR1 SEHNR and CDR2 FQNEAQ (reference sequence). CDR3 length: 19 residues. V lost 1 base and J lost 4; bases outside the gene matches: 17. The CDR3 here is CASSLGREHPSSRPDTQYF. The CDR3 nucleotides read TGTGCCAGCAGCTTAGGGCGGGAGCACCCGTCTAGTCGCCCAGATACGCAGTATTTT.

This clonotype appeared a few times. The V gene is TRBV12-3 or TRBV12-4, the J gene TRBJ2-7; TRBD1 aligns across 7 bases. Unmatched junction bases numbered 13, after V lost 5 bases and J lost 6 bases. The CDR3 consists of 15 residues. The CDR3 sequence is CASSPRQGKGVEQYF. The CDR3 DNA reads as TGTGCCAGCAGTCCCCGACAGGGTAAGGGAGTCGAGCAGTACTTC.

In its sample, this clonotype was seen many times. The rearrangement uses TRBV10-3 and TRBJ2-1, with 10 bases fitting TRBD2. Germline-derived CDR1 and CDR2 are ENHRY and SYGVKD. V lost 6 bases to trimming and J lost 1 base; unmatched junction nucleotides: 6. This CDR3 is 16 amino acids long. The CDR3 loop reads CAISGSSGSSYNEQFF. CDR3 DNA sequence: TGTGCCATCAGCGGATCTAGCGGGAGTTCCTACAATGAGCAGTTCTTC.

The V gene is TRBV5-5, the J gene TRBJ2-1; 10 nucleotides match TRBD2. Germline lookup yields CDR1 SGHKS and CDR2 YYEKEE (reference sequence). J gave up 3 bases and V 0 bases, and 12 bases lay outside the gene matches. There are 19 residues in the CDR3. DNA of the CDR3: TGTGCCAGCAGCTTGGGGACTCAGCGGGGGGGCCTGATCTACAATGAGCAGTTCTTC. Amino acid sequence: CASSLGTQRGGLIYNEQFF.

The gene calls are TRBV7-8 and TRBJ2-3; weak D call: TRBD1 (6 bases). Deletions cut 4 bases from V and 1 base from J, with 15 bases between. The CDR3 loop spans 16 amino acids. CDR1 is SGHVS, CDR2 FQNEAQ, per germline. For the CDR3, the DNA is TGTGCCAGCAGCTCCTTACGGGCAGGGGGCACAGATACGCAGTATTTT. Translating it yields CASSSLRAGGTDTQYF.